Listed below are T cell receptor beta chains from one sample, sequenced in a study of breast tumors, draining lymph nodes, adjacent tissues. TCRdb independently ran MiXCR on the multiplex PCR reads; one entry per CDR3 protein. The profile shows approximately 300,000 distinct CDR3 sequences, roughly 30% of them singletons. Sequencing used axillary lymph node tissue. These receptors came from a female donor with breast cancer. Some clones in this sample may be carry-over from other donors' samples. CDR3s leave out the opening cysteine and the closing phenylalanine or tryptophan. The order of the fields is V gene, D gene, clone size, J gene, CDR3 protein. A D gene is named only where the DNA matches it firmly. Where a row states a size, it is once, few, many or the class of an expanded clone; other rows omit it.

>TRBV6-6|TRBD1|-|TRBJ2-2
ASSYPTGGANTGELF
>TRBV25-1|-|-|TRBJ2-1
ASKVDVEQF
>TRBV28|-|-|TRBJ2-5
ASSSAGSETQD
>TRBV28|TRBD2|-|TRBJ2-2
ASSLILGGTITGELF
>TRBV7-6|-|-|TRBJ1-1
ASSLPRQGANTEAF
>TRBV20-1|-|many|TRBJ1-5
SASNLRDSNQPQH
>TRBV6-5|-|many|TRBJ2-5
ASSYTPSGETQY
>TRBV6-6|TRBD1|few|TRBJ2-7
ASRTGGSYEQY
>TRBV27|TRBD1|-|TRBJ2-1
ASRKTGTYNEQF
>TRBV6-6|TRBD2|-|TRBJ2-7
ASSHSPTSGSHEQY
>TRBV7-9|TRBD2|many|TRBJ2-5
ASSLAGTSVSQY
>TRBV14|TRBD1|many|TRBJ2-1
ASSQAGQGYSYNEQF
>TRBV10-3|-|many|TRBJ2-7
AISEANFGTPYEQY
>TRBV10-3|-|-|TRBJ2-5
AIKSKGDGETQY
>TRBV2|-|many|TRBJ2-2
ASIRDTPRTGELF
>TRBV29-1|-|many|TRBJ2-7
SVTIPGGGEQY
>TRBV14|TRBD1|-|TRBJ1-6
ASSRQGIHSPLH
>TRBV19|TRBD1|many|TRBJ2-2
ASSIGDRVPNTGELF
>TRBV28|-|-|TRBJ1-1
ASSRMNTEAF
>TRBV6-5|TRBD2|-|TRBJ2-3
ASSHGGLGAGDTQY
>TRBV2|TRBD2|-|TRBJ2-1
ASSEFPSGRYEQF
>TRBV19|TRBD2|many|TRBJ2-5
ASSRTSGQETQY
>TRBV19|-|many|TRBJ2-3
ASSILSGVADTQY
>TRBV24-1|-|many|TRBJ2-1
ATSDPSRGGPYNEQF